This T cell receptor (beta chain) emerged from a study of cytomegalovirus exposure and HLA in healthy donors. The CDR3 runs to 16 residues. J lost 5 bases, V lost 5 bases, and 12 bases had no gene match. Germline V lookup: CDR1 SEHNR, CDR2 FQNEAQ (reference sequence). The PCR was carried out with 60 Vbeta primers and 13 Jbeta primers. Sequencing was performed with immunoSEQ multiplex PCR; in TCRdb, only in-frame clones are kept and a portion is missing. Among approximately 150,000 clones listed, roughly three quarters were seen once. The source of this sequence is a man in his sixties in good health and CMV-seronegative. The specimen was PBMCs. The rearrangement joins TRBV7-9 to TRBJ2-7; 10 positions match TRBD1. CDR3 region: CASSHPTTGGIHEQYF. CDR3 sequence (DNA): TGTGCCAGCAGCCACCCGACGACAGGGGGCATCCACGAGCAGTACTTC.